The clone carrying this TCR beta chain was detected ten times or more. Indicated time point: newly diagnosed GD, antithyroid drugs for less than 3 months. Extracted PBMC RNA gave rise to the TCR library. The TCR beta library used iRepertoire HTBI primers with Arm-PCR amplification of CDR3. TCRdb fed the multiplex PCR reads into MiXCR, producing one record per CDR3 protein. Among some 410,000 distinct CDR3 sequences listed, about a sixth were seen once. Deletions cut 4 bases from V and 6 bases from J, with 13 bases between. CDR3 length: 13 residues. Germline V gene lookup returns CDR1 MDHEN and CDR2 SYDVKM. This record belongs to a study of regulatory T cells in long-lasting Graves disease. These data were also reused for a study on T cells in Graves' hyperthyroidism and ophthalmopathy. That source notes: The TCR CDR3 first-round RT-PCR relied on the HTBI primer set. Most thyroid clonotypes that were expanded above 0.001 also turned up in blood. With a median lead of about 6.9 months before onset, the model predicted ophthalmopathy.

The chain has TRBV28 and TRBJ2-7; D unclear. The sample consisted of peripheral blood mononuclear cells (PBMCs), taken at new diagnosis, from a patient treated with antithyroid drugs. The receptor was derived from a woman in her twenties or thirties with Graves disease. In nucleotides, the CDR3 is TGTGCCAGCAGTTCGACGAAGGTAGGCGAGCAGTACTTC. Translated: CASSSTKVGEQYF.